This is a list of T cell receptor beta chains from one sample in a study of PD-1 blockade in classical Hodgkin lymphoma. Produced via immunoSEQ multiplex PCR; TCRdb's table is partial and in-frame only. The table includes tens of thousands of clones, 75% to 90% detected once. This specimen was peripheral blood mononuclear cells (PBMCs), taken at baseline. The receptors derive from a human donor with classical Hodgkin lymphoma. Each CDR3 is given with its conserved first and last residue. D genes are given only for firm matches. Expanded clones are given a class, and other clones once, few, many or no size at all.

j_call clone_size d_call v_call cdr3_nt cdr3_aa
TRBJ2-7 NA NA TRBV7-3 TGTGCCAGCAGCCTCTCCCTTGGGGGAACCTACGAGCAGTACTTC CASSLSLGGTYEQYF
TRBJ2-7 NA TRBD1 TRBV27 TGTGCCAGCAGTTCCCGGGACAGGGGGTACGAGCAGTACTTC CASSSRDRGYEQYF
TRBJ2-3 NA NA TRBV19 TGTGCCAGTAGTATGGCCAATACGCAGTATTTT CASSMANTQYF
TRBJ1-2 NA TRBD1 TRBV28 TGTGCCAGCAGTTCCCCGACAGGGGTGGATGGCTACACCTTC CASSSPTGVDGYTF
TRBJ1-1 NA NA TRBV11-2 TGTGCCAGCAGCTTACTGCCCGACACTGAAGCTTTCTTT CASSLLPDTEAFF
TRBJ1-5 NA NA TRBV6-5 TGTGCCAGCAGTTACTCCCGGAATCAGCCCCAGCATTTT CASSYSRNQPQHF
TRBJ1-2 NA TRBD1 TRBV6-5 TGTGCCAGCAGTTACTCCAGGGGGCGCGGAGTTGGCTACACCTTC CASSYSRGRGVGYTF
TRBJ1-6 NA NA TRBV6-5 TGTGCCAGCAGGGAGAGATCCAATTCACCCCTCCACTTT CASRERSNSPLHF
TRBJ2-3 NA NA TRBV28 TGTGCCAGCAGTTTATTGGCAGGGACAAGGACAGATACGCAGTATTTT CASSLLAGTRTDTQYF
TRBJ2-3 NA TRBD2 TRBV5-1 TGCGCCAGCAGCTTAGGTCAGGGAGGGGATACGCAGTATTTT CASSLGQGGDTQYF
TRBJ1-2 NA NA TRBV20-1 TGCAGTGTTCGGGACGCCTATGGCTACACCTTC CSVRDAYGYTF
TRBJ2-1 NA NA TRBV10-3 TGTGCCATCAGTGACGCGGGCGGCTCCTACAATGAGCAGTTCTTC CAISDAGGSYNEQFF
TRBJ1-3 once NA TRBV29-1 TGCAGCGCCGCCGGGTCTGGAAACACCATATATTTT CSAAGSGNTIYF
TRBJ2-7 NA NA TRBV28 TGTGCCAGCAGTTTATACTTTTCCTACGAGCAGTACTTC CASSLYFSYEQYF
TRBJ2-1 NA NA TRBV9 TGTGCCAGCAGCGTACCGGGACCATACAATGAGCAGTTCTTC CASSVPGPYNEQFF
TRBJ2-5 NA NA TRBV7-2 TGTGCCAGCAGGTCAGGGCGGGGGACCCAGTACTTC CASRSGRGTQYF
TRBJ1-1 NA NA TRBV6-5 TGTGCCAGCAGTTACGGGCAGTACATGAACACTGAAGCTTTCTTT CASSYGQYMNTEAFF
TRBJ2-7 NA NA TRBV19 TGTGCCAGTAGTATAACGGCCCCGGACACTAAGTACTTC CASSITAPDTKYF
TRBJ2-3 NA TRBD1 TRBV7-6 TGTGCCAGCAGCTTCACCGGGACAGGGGGCCGCGAGGATACGCAGTATTTT CASSFTGTGGREDTQYF
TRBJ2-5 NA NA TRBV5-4 TGTGCCAGCAGCGGGGGGGCTTTTGGAGAGACCCAGTACTTC CASSGGAFGETQYF
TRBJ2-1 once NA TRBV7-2 TGTGCCAGCAGCCCGGTAGGGGGTAATGAGCAGTTCTTC CASSPVGGNEQFF
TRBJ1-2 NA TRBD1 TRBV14 TGTGCCAGCAGCCGAGCCGGGACAGACTTCAAGGATGGCTACACCTTC CASSRAGTDFKDGYTF
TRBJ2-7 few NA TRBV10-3 TGTGCCATCAGTGATTTAGGGGAGCAGTACTTC CAISDLGEQYF
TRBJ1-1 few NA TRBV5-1 TGCGCCAGCAGCTTGATCGAGAACACTGAAGCTTTCTTT CASSLIENTEAFF
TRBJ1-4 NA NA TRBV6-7 TGTGCCAGCAGTTACCCGGGGGAGGGAAAACTGTTTTTT CASSYPGEGKLFF
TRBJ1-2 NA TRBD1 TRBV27 TGTGCCAGCAGTTTATTACCAGGGGGCGACTATGGCTACACCTTC CASSLLPGGDYGYTF
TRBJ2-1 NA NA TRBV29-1 TGCAGCGCCTTGGGGGACAATGAGCAGTTCTTC CSALGDNEQFF
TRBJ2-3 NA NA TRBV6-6 TGTGCCAGCAGTGAGACACTTAGCACAGATACGCAGTATTTT CASSETLSTDTQYF
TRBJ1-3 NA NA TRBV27 TGTGCCAGCAGTTTCAGCTCTGGAAACACCATATATTTT CASSFSSGNTIYF